These 5 T cell receptor beta chains came from one sample sequenced in a study of CD8 T cells in ankylosing spondylitis. One entry per CDR3 protein, called by TCRdb with MiXCR from the 5' RACE reads. The profile shows under 150,000 distinct CDR3 sequences, around 9.3% of them singletons. The sample was blood, either unsorted or a sorted T cell fraction (not recorded which). These receptors were collected from a male donor with ankylosing spondylitis or in good health (not recorded which).

Many counts were recorded for this clonotype. This chain joins TRBV5-1 and TRBJ2-2; 9 nucleotides match TRBD2. The germline CDR1 and CDR2 sequences are SGHRS and YFSETQ. V shed 4 bases and J 1 base; nucleotides not matched to a gene: 2. This CDR3 has 15 residues. The CDR3 reads CASSRLAENTGELFF. In DNA, the CDR3 is TGCGCCAGCAGCCGACTAGCGGAGAACACCGGGGAGCTGTTTTTT. Combining the CDR3 with reference TRBV5-1 and TRBJ2-2 gives the whole variable domain KAGVTQTPRYLIKTRGQQVTLSCSPISGHRSVSWYQQTPGQGLQFLFEYFSETQRNKGNFPGRFSGRQFSNSRSEMNVSTLELGDSALYLCASSRLAENTGELFFGEGSRLTVL.

At least ten counts were recorded for this clonotype. The chain couples TRBV6-2 or TRBV6-3 to TRBJ2-7; D is ambiguous. The CDR3 covers 12 residues. The germline V gene encodes CDR1 MNHEY and CDR2 SVGEGT. The ends were cut back, 6 bases at V and 0 bases at J, with 6 bases in the middle. The CDR3 sequence is CASSLYSYEQYF. For the CDR3, the DNA is TGTGCCAGCAGCCTCTACTCCTACGAGCAGTACTTC.

This chain uses TRBV15 with TRBJ2-7, with D perhaps TRBD1 (5 bases). Germline CDR1 LNHNV, CDR2 YYDKDF (reference sequence). Trimming cost V 0 bases and J 0 bases, with 12 bases left between them. This CDR3 has 16 amino acids. DNA of the CDR3: TGTGCCACCAGCAGAGAAGCAGGGCGAAGCTCCTACGAGCAGTACTTC. This translates into CATSREAGRSSYEQYF.

This clonotype was seen at least ten times. This chain uses TRBV20-1 with TRBJ2-5, with 7 bases matching TRBD2. Germline CDR1 is DFQATT and CDR2 is SNEGSKA (reference sequence). V gave up 3 bases and J gave up 5 bases; unmatched junction bases: 15. The CDR3 has 16 amino acids. This chain's CDR3 is CSARKGLTAKWETQYF. For the CDR3, the DNA is TGCAGTGCTAGGAAGGGACTAACTGCGAAGTGGGAGACCCAGTACTTC.

This clonotype was recorded many times. This chain joins TRBV4-3 and TRBJ2-1; D is uncertain. The V and J ends lost 5 bases and 2 bases respectively, with 7 bases between them. The V gene's germline CDR1 is LGHNA and CDR2 YSLEER. The CDR3 extends over 13 amino acids. The CDR3 nucleotides read TGCGCCAGCAGCGGGCTAGCCTACAATGAGCAGTTCTTC. This encodes CASSGLAYNEQFF.